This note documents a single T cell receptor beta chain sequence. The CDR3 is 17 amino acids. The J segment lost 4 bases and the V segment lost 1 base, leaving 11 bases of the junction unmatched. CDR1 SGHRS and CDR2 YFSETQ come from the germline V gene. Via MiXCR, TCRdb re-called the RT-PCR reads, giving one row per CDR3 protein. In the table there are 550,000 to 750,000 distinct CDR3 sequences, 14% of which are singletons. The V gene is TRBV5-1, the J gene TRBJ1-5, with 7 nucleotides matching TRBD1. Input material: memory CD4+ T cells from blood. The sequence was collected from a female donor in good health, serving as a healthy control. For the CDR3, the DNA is TGCGCCAGCAGCTTGTCCCCTCTGGGGACAGAGAATCAGCCCCAGCATTTT. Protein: CASSLSPLGTENQPQHF.